This TCR beta chain derives from a study of T cell responses to AZD1222 COVID-19 vaccine. Profiled with immunoSEQ multiplex PCR; TCRdb holds only in-frame clones, not every one. The sample gives 100,000 to 120,000 clones, around 83% of which show up once; 3% to 3.5% is in the top ten. This CDR3 spans 14 amino acids. V shed 7 bases and J shed 2 bases, with 12 bases lying between them. Germline lookup yields CDR1 MNHEY and CDR2 SVGAGI. The chain is built from TRBV6-5 and TRBJ1-3; D might be TRBD1 (6 bases). The sequencing here drew on peripheral blood, taken on day 0 of AZD1222 vaccination. The clonotype comes from an adult in good health. CDR3 DNA sequence: TGTGCCAGCATCCAGGGGATAACTGGAAACACCATATATTTT. Translation: CASIQGITGNTIYF.